The entry that follows covers one T cell receptor beta chain sequence. A single record per CDR3 protein comes from TCRdb applying MiXCR to the 5' RACE reads. The sample contains about 400,000 distinct CDR3 sequences, under 20% of which appear only once. This CDR3 has 14 amino acids. Germline CDR1 SGHTA, CDR2 FQGNSA. V was clipped by 8 bases and J by 6 bases; unmatched bases: 11. The data are from a study of T-cell memory formation after mild COVID-19. The chain couples TRBV7-2 to TRBJ2-3; TRBD2 matches at 7 bases. This sequence originates from a man aged 18 to 29 who had mild COVID-19 (a few samples of this study predate the infection). Cell type and time point are not known. The sample comprised PBMCs or a T cell subset sorted from them (not recorded which). The DNA of the CDR3 is TGTGCCAGCTTCGGCGGGGGTAGGTCGGATACGCAGTATTTT. Translation gives CASFGGGRSDTQYF. Together with reference TRBV7-2 and TRBJ2-3, the CDR3 gives the full variable domain: GAGVSQSPSNKVTEKGKDVELRCDPISGHTALYWYRQSLGQGLEFLIYFQGNSAPDKSGLPSDRFSAERTGGSVSTLTIQRTQQEDSAVYLCASFGGGRSDTQYFGPGTRLTVL.